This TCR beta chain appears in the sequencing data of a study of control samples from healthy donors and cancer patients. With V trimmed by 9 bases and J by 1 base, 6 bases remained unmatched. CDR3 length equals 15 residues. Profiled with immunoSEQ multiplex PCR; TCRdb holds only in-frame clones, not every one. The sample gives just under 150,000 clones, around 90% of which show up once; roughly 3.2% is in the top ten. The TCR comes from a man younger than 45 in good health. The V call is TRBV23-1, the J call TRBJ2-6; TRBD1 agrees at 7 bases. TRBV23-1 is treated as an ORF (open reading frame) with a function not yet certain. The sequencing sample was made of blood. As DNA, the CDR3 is TGCGCCAGTGACAGGGTAGGTTCTGGGGCCAACGTCCTGACTTTC. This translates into CASDRVGSGANVLTF.